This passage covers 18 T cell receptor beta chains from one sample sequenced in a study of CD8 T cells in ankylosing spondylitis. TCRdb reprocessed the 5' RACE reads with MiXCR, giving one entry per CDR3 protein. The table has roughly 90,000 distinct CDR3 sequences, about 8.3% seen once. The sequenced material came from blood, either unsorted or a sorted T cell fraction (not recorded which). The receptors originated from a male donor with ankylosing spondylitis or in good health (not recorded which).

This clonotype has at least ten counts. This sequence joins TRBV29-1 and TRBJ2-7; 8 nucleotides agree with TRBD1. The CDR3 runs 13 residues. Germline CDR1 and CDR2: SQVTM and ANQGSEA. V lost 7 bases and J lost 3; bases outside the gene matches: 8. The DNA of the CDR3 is TGCAGCGCAGGACAGGGCAGGAACTACGAGCAGTACTTC. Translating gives CSAGQGRNYEQYF.

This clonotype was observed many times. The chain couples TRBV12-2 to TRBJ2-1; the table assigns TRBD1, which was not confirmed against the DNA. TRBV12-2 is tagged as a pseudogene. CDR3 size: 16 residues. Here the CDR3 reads CASRLSGWQGDNEQFF. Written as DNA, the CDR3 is TGTGCAAGTCGCTTATCGGGATGGCAGGGAGACAATGAGCAGTTCTTC.

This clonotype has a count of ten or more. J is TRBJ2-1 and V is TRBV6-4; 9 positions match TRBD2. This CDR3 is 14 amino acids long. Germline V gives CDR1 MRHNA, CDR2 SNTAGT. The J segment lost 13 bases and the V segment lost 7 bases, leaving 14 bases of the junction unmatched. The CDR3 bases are TGTGCCAGCACCCCCCGCGGTAGCGGGAGTTGTCAGTTCTTC. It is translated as CASTPRGSGSCQFF.

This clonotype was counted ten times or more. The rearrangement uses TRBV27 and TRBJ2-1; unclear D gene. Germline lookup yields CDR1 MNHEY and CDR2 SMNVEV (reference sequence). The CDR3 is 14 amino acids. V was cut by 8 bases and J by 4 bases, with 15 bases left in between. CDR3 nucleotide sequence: TGTGCCAGCTGTCTGGGTGGACCTTACAATGAGCAGTTCTTC. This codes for CASCLGGPYNEQFF.

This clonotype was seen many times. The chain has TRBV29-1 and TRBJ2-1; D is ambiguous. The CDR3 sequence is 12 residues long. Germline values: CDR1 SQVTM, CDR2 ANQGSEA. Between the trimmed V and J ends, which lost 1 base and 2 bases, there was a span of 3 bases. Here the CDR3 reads CSVEATYNEQFF. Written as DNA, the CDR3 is TGCAGCGTTGAAGCTACCTACAATGAGCAGTTCTTC.

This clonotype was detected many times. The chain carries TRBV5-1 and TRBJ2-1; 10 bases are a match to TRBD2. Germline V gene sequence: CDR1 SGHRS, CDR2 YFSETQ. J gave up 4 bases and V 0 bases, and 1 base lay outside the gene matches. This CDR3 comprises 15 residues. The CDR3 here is CASSLDSGGYNEQFF. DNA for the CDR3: TGCGCCAGCAGCTTGGATAGCGGGGGGTACAATGAGCAGTTCTTC.

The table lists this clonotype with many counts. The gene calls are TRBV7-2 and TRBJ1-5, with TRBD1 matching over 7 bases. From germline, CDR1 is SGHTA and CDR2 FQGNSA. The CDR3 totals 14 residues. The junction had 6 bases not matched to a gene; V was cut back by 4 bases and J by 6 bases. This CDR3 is CASSSGQPFQPQHF. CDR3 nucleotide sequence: TGTGCCAGCAGCTCGGGACAGCCGTTTCAGCCCCAGCATTTT.

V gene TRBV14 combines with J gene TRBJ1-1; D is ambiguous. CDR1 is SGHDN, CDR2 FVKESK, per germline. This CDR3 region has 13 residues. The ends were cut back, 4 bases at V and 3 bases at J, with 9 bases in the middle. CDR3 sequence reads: CASSPLGDTEAFF. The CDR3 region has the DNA TGTGCCAGCAGCCCACTTGGGGACACTGAAGCTTTCTTT.

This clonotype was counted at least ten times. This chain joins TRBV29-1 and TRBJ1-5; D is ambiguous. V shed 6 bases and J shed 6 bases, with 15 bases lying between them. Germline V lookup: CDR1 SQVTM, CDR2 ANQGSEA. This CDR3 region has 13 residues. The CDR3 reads CSVKEQPSQPQHF. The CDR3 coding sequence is TGCAGCGTCAAAGAACAGCCGAGTCAGCCCCAGCATTTT. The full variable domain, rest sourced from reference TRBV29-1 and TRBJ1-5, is SAVISQKPSRDICQRGTSLTIQCQVDSQVTMMFWYRQQPGQSLTLIATANQGSEATYESGFVIDKFPISRPNLTFSTLTVSNMSPEDSSIYLCSVKEQPSQPQHFGDGTRLSIL.

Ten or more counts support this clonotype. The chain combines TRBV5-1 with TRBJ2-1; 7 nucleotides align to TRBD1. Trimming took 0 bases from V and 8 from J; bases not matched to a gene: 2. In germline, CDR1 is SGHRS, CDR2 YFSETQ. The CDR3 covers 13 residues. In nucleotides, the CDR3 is TGCGCCAGCAGCTTGGCCGGGACAGATGAGCAGTTCTTC. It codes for CASSLAGTDEQFF.

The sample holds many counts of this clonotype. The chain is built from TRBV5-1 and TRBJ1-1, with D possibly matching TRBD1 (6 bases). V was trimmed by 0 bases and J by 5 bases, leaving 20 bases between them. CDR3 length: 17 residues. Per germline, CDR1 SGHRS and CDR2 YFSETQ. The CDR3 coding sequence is TGCGCCAGCAGCTTGGGACACGGGGAGAAGGGACAAACTGAAGCTTTCTTT. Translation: CASSLGHGEKGQTEAFF.

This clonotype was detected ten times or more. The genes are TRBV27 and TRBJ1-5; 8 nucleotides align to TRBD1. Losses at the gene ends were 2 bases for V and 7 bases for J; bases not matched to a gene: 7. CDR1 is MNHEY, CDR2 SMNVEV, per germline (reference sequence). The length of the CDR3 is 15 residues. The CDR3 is CASSLGTGYGQPQHF. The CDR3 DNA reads TGTGCCAGCAGTTTAGGGACAGGATATGGACAGCCCCAGCATTTT.

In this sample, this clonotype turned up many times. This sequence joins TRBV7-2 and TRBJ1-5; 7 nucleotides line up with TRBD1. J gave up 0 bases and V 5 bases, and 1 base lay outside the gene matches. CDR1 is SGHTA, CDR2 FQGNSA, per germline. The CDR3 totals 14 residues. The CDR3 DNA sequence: TGTGCCAGCAGCCGACAGGGTAGCAATCAGCCCCAGCATTTT. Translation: CASSRQGSNQPQHF.

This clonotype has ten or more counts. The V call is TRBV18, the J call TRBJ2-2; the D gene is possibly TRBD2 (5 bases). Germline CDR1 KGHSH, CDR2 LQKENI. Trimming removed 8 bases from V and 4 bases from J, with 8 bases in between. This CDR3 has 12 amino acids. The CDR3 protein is CASPSITGELFF. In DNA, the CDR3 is TGTGCCAGCCCTAGCATCACCGGGGAGCTGTTTTTT.

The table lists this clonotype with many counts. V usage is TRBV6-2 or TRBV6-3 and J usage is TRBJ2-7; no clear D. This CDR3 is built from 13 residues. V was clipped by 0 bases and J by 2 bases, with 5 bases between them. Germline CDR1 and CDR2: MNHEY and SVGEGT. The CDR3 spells CASSYSITYEQYF. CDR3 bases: TGTGCCAGCAGTTACTCGATTACCTACGAGCAGTACTTC.

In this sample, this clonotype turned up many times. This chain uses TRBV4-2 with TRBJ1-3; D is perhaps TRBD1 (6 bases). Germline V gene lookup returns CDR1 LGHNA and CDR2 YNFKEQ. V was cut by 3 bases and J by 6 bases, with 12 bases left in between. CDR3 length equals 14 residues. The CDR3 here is CASSQNRAENTIYF. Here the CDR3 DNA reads TGTGCCAGCAGCCAGAACAGGGCGGAAAACACCATATATTTT.

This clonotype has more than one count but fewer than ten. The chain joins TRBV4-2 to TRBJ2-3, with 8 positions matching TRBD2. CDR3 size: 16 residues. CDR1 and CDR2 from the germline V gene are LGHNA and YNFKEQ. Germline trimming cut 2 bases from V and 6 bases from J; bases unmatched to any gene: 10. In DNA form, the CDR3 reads TGTGCCAGCAGCCAAAGGGGACTAGGACCCACGGATACGCAGTATTTT. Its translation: CASSQRGLGPTDTQYF.

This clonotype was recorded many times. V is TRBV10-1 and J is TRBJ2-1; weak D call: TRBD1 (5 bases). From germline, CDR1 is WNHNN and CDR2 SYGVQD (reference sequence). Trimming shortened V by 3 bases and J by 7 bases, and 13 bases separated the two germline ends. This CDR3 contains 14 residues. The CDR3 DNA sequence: TGCGCCAGCAGTGAAGGGGTCGTTCCGAATGAGCAGTTCTTC. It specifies CASSEGVVPNEQFF.